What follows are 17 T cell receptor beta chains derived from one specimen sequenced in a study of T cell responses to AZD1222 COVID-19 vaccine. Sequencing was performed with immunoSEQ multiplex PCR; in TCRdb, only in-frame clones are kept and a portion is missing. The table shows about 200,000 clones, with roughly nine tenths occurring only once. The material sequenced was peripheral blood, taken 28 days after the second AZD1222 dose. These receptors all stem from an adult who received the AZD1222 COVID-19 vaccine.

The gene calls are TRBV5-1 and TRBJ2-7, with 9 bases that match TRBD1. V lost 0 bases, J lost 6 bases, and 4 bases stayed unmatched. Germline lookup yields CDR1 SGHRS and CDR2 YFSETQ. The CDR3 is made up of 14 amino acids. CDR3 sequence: CASSLVQGAGEQYF. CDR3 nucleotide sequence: TGCGCCAGCAGCTTGGTACAGGGGGCGGGCGAGCAGTACTTC.

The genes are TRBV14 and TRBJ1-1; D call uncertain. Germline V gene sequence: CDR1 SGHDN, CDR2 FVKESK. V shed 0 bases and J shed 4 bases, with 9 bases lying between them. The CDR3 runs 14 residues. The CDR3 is CASSQDFWGTEAFF. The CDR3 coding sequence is TGTGCCAGCAGCCAAGATTTTTGGGGCACTGAAGCTTTCTTT.

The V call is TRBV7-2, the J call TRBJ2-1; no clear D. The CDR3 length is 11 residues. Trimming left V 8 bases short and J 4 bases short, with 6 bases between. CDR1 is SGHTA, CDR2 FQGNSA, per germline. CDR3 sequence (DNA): TGTGCCAGCGCCTATTACAATGAGCAGTTCTTC. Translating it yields CASAYYNEQFF.

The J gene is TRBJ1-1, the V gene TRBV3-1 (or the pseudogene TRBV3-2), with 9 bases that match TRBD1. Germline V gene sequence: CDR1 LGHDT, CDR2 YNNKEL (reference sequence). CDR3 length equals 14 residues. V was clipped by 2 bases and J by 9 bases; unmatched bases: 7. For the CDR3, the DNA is TGTGCCAGCAGCCAATCGACTACAGGGGGCAAAGCTTTCTTT. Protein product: CASSQSTTGGKAFF.

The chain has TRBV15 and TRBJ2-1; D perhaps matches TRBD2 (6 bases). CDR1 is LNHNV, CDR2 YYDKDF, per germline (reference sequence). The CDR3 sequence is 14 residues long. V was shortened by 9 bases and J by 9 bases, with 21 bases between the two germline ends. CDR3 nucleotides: TGTGCCACTGCCGGTTATCGGGAGTGGGGTGAGCAGTTCTTC. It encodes CATAGYREWGEQFF.

The CDR3 bases are TGTGCCAGTAACACAGGGAACACAGATACGCAGTATTTT. This encodes CASNTGNTDTQYF. The rearrangement uses TRBV19 and TRBJ2-3; D may be TRBD1 (6 bases). CDR3 size: 13 residues. V was pared by 7 bases and J by 2 bases, with 10 bases between. Per germline, CDR1 LNHDA and CDR2 SQIVND (reference sequence).

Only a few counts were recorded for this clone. The CDR3 DNA reads as TGTGCCAGCAGCTTATCCCTGACAGGGGGTAATGGCTACACCTTC. Translating gives CASSLSLTGGNGYTF. The chain employs TRBV7-2 and TRBJ1-2, with 9 bases identical to TRBD1. The CDR3 covers 15 residues. Unmatched junction bases numbered 7, after V lost 2 bases and J lost 6 bases. The germline gives CDR1 SGHTA, CDR2 FQGNSA.

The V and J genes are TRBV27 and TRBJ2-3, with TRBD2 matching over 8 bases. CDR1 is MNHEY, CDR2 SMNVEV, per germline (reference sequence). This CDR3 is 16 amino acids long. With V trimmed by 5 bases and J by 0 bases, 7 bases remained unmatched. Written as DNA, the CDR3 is TGTGCCAGCAGTCGAAAACTAGCGGCTAGCACAGATACGCAGTATTTT. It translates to CASSRKLAASTDTQYF.

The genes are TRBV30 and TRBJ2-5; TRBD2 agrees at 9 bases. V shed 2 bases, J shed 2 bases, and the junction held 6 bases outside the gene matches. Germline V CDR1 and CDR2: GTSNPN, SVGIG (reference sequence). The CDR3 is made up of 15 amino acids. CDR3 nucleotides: TGTGCCTGGAGTCCCCCGGGACTAGCTCAAGAGACCCAGTACTTC. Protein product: CAWSPPGLAQETQYF. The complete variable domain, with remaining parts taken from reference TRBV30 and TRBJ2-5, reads SQTIHQWPATLVQPVGSPLSLECTVEGTSNPNLYWYRQAAGRGLQLLFYSVGIGQISSEVPQNLSASRPQDRQFILSSKKLLLSDSGFYLCAWSPPGLAQETQYFGPGTRLLVL.

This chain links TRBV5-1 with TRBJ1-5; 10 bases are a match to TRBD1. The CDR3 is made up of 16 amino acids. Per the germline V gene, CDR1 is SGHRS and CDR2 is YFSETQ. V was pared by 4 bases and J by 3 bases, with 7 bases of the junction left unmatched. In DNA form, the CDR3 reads TGCGCCAGCAGCGAAGGGACAGGGGAAAACAATCAGCCCCAGCATTTT. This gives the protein CASSEGTGENNQPQHF. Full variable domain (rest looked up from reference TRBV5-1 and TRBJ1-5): KAGVTQTPRYLIKTRGQQVTLSCSPISGHRSVSWYQQTPGQGLQFLFEYFSETQRNKGNFPGRFSGRQFSNSRSEMNVSTLELGDSALYLCASSEGTGENNQPQHFGDGTRLSIL.

DNA for the CDR3: TGCAGCGCATCACTCGGGACTAGTCAATCCCACACAGATACGCAGTATTTT. Encoded protein: CSASLGTSQSHTDTQYF. The chain employs TRBV29-1 and TRBJ2-3; 8 bases fit TRBD2. Per the germline V gene, CDR1 is SQVTM and CDR2 is ANQGSEA. The ends lost 7 bases at V and 2 bases at J; junction bases unmatched: 17. This CDR3 spans 17 amino acids.

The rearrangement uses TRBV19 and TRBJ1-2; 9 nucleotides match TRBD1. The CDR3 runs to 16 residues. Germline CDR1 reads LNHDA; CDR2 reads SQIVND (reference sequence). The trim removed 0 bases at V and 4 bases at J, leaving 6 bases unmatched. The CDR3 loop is CASSIEGTGTGYGYTF. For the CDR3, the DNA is TGTGCCAGTAGTATAGAGGGGACAGGGACGGGCTATGGCTACACCTTC.

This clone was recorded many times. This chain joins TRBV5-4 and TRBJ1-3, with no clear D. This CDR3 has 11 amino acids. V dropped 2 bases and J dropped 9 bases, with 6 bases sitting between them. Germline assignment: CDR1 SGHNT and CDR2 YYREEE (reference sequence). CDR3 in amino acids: CASSLGGTIYF. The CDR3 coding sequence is TGTGCCAGCAGCTTAGGTGGCACCATATATTTT.

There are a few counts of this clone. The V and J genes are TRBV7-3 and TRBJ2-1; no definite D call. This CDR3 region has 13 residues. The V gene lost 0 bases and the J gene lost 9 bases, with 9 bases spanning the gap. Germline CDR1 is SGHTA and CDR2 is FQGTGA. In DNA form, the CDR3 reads TGTGCCAGCAGCTTAACGCGGTCGGGTGAGCAGTTCTTC. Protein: CASSLTRSGEQFF.

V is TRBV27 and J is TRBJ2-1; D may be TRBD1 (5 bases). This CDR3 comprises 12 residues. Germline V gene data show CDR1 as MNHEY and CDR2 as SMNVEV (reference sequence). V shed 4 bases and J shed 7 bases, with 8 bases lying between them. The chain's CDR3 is CASSSQGNEQFF. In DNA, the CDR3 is TGTGCCAGCAGTTCCCAGGGTAATGAGCAGTTCTTC.

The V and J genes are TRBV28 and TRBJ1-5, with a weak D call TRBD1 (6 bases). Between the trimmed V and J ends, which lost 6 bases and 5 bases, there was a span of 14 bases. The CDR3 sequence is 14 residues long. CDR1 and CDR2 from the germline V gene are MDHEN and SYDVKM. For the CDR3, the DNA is TGTGCCAGCAGCCCCGGACAGAACCATCAGCCCCAGCATTTT. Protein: CASSPGQNHQPQHF.

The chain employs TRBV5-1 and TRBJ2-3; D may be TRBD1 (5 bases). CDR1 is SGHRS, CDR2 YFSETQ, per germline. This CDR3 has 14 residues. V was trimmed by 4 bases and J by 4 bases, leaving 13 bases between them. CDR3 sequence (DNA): TGCGCCAGCAGCCCCCAGGGTAATGCAGATACGCAGTATTTT. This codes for CASSPQGNADTQYF.